This is a list of T cell receptor beta chains from one sample in a study of tumor and adjacent non-tumor tissue in lung cancer. TCRdb fed the multiplex PCR reads into MiXCR, producing one record per CDR3 protein. In the table there are about 44,000 distinct CDR3 sequences, more than 55% of which are singletons. Input material: distant non-tumor lung tissue. These TCRs come from a woman in her 70s with non-small cell lung cancer. The CDR3 runs from the conserved cysteine through the conserved F or W. Fields, in order: J gene, clone size, V gene, CDR3 protein. Clone size is given for some rows only: seen once, a few or many times, or a class if the clone is expanded.

TRBJ2-1,NA,TRBV28,CASSFSQENSYNEQFF
TRBJ2-5,NA,TRBV20-1,CSARVGWGGETEYF
TRBJ1-4,NA,TRBV6-1,CAVSEIQGNEKLFF
TRBJ2-3,NA,TRBV7-9,CPSSLQSTDTQYF
TRBJ1-3,many,TRBV28,CASSRATGNTIYF
TRBJ2-1,many,TRBV7-8,CASSLGPSSYNEQFF
TRBJ2-1,NA,TRBV12-3/TRBV12-4,CVSSSSGRGGKQFF
TRBJ2-7,NA,TRBV12-3/TRBV12-4,CAGSPPEGVGSYEQCF
TRBJ2-2,NA,TRBV7-3,CVSRLTPSGRNTGELFF
TRBJ2-2,NA,TRBV6-5,CASSLRAESNTGELFF
TRBJ2-1,medium-sized,TRBV5-4,CAGKREAGDEQFF
TRBJ2-2,NA,TRBV6-2/TRBV6-3,CASSFREQGANTGELFF
TRBJ2-7,large,TRBV11-1,CASSFEAGRYEQYF
TRBJ1-2,NA,TRBV10-3,CAISGIGEGGYTF
TRBJ2-1,many,TRBV4-1,CASSLPLTGEPYNEQFF
TRBJ2-5,NA,TRBV4-2,CASGQHKAGPEDPQYF
TRBJ1-2,many,TRBV20-1,CSASLRDTTYGYTF
TRBJ2-3,NA,TRBV6-5,CAISYSFVNTDTQYF
TRBJ2-1,NA,TRBV11-1,CVSSLLGTTTRF
TRBJ1-6,NA,TRBV28,CASSAGTGRSPLHF
TRBJ1-1,NA,TRBV7-9,CASSFNRGNTEAFF
TRBJ2-7,NA,TRBV4-1,CASRQGGQATYEQYF
TRBJ2-1,NA,TRBV11-2,CASSLGGIDEQFF
TRBJ2-1,NA,TRBV10-3,CAIGDTDRVNEQFF
TRBJ2-7,NA,TRBV6-2/TRBV6-3,CANRYSMSGRYEQYF
TRBJ2-3,NA,TRBV6-9,CASSFVRAENTDTEYF
TRBJ2-3,NA,TRBV10-1,CASSDLASGSNTDAQYF
TRBJ2-1,NA,TRBV11-1,CAGCLAGLADNEQFF
TRBJ2-3,NA,TRBV20-1,CSTRMREVGTDTQYF
TRBJ1-2,many,TRBV10-3,CAISDLGQPRKGGYTF
TRBJ1-6,NA,TRBV28,CASGAIAGDLPFHF
TRBJ2-4,NA,TRBV20-1,CSVRPRSGDRKNIQYF
TRBJ2-5,once,TRBV29-1,CNVSKTPEETQYF
TRBJ2-1,NA,TRBV29-1,CRVEQKNNEQFF
TRBJ2-3,NA,TRBV6-5,CATGQGTDTQYF
TRBJ2-7,NA,TRBV28,CASSVSSYEQYF